This entry lists 14 T cell receptor beta chains sequenced from one sample in a study of response to subunit inactivated influenza vaccine. TCRdb re-analysed the RT-PCR reads in MiXCR, keeping a single row per CDR3 protein. The data hold about 650,000 distinct CDR3 sequences, with approximately 14% observed a single time. The sample consisted of PBMCs from blood, taken 14 to 15 days before vaccination. All receptors derive from a man aged 45 to 65 who received an inactivated influenza vaccine.

V usage is TRBV7-6 and J usage is TRBJ1-6; D remains unclear. Trimming took 2 bases from V and 8 from J, leaving 10 bases between them. Germline loops: CDR1 SGHVS, CDR2 FNYEAQ. The CDR3 contains 14 residues. The CDR3 protein is CASSLSLGYSPLHF. CDR3 sequence (DNA): TGTGCCAGCAGCTTATCCCTAGGGTATTCACCCCTCCACTTT.

This sequence joins TRBV11-2 and TRBJ1-4, with 12 bases matching TRBD1. V dropped 3 bases and J dropped 7; count of bases not matched to a gene: 0. The CDR3 sequence is 14 residues long. Germline loops: CDR1 SGHAT, CDR2 FQNNGV. The CDR3 here is CASSLGQGAEKLFF. CDR3 nucleotides: TGTGCCAGCAGCTTGGGACAGGGGGCTGAAAAACTGTTTTTT. The entire variable domain, with the rest obtained from reference TRBV11-2 and TRBJ1-4, is as follows: EAGVAQSPRYKIIEKRQSVAFWCNPISGHATLYWYQQILGQGPKLLIQFQNNGVVDDSQLPKDRFSAERLKGVDSTLKIQPAKLEDSAVYLCASSLGQGAEKLFFGSGTQLSVL.

This clonotype was observed many times. The rearrangement uses TRBV29-1 and TRBJ1-5; 7 bases map to TRBD1. Trimming took 0 bases from V and 2 from J; bases not matched to a gene: 1. The CDR3 runs to 14 residues. CDR1 is SQVTM and CDR2 is ANQGSEA in the germline V gene. The CDR3 here is CSVEDGTGNQPQHF. The CDR3 coding sequence is TGCAGCGTTGAAGACGGGACAGGCAATCAGCCCCAGCATTTT.

This chain uses TRBV27 with TRBJ2-6; D ambiguous. The V and J ends lost 2 bases and 4 bases respectively, with 9 bases between them. This CDR3 spans 15 amino acids. Germline V CDR1 and CDR2: MNHEY, SMNVEV (reference sequence). The CDR3 DNA sequence: TGTGCCAGCAGTTTAATGATAGGGGGGGCCAACGTCCTGACTTTC. Translated: CASSLMIGGANVLTF.

This clonotype appeared a few times. The genes are TRBV9 and TRBJ2-1; a weak D match, TRBD1 (6 bases). This CDR3 spans 14 amino acids. The V end was cut by 0 bases, the J end by 7 bases, with 11 bases between. Germline values: CDR1 SGDLS, CDR2 YYNGEE. CDR3 region: CASSVELGANEQFF. The CDR3 region has the DNA TGTGCCAGCAGCGTAGAGTTGGGGGCGAATGAGCAGTTCTTC.

This clonotype turned up a few times. The gene calls are TRBV11-3 and TRBJ2-7, with D uncertain. V lost 2 bases and J 6 bases, leaving 11 bases between the germline ends. The CDR3 loop spans 13 amino acids. The germline gives CDR1 SGHNT, CDR2 YENEEA. The CDR3 DNA reads TGTGCCAGCAGCTTACGCCCCTTGGGCGAGCAGTACTTC. It specifies CASSLRPLGEQYF.

This clonotype was picked up many times. This sequence joins TRBV5-1 and TRBJ2-7; 7 nucleotides match TRBD1. CDR3 size: 14 residues. Looked up from germline, CDR1 is SGHRS and CDR2 is YFSETQ. The V and J ends lost 0 bases and 3 bases, in that order; junction bases with no gene match: 3. The chain's CDR3 is CASSLGDRSYEQYF. The CDR3 nucleotides are TGCGCCAGCAGCTTGGGGGACAGAAGCTACGAGCAGTACTTC.

V and J are TRBV28 and TRBJ2-1, with 11 bases identical to TRBD1. There are 14 residues in the CDR3. Germline V gene data show CDR1 as MDHEN and CDR2 as SYDVKM. Germline trimming cut 2 bases from V and 16 bases from J; bases unmatched to any gene: 10. This CDR3 is CASSLRAPGQGAFF. The CDR3 nucleotides are TGTGCCAGCAGTTTAAGGGCTCCCGGACAGGGGGCTTTCTTC.

This clonotype was seen only a few times. The chain couples TRBV14 to TRBJ2-7; D gene ambiguous. Trimming cost V 0 bases and J 6 bases, with 9 bases left between them. The CDR3 runs to 13 residues. Germline V gene data show CDR1 as SGHDN and CDR2 as FVKESK. For the CDR3, the DNA is TGTGCCAGCAGCCAAGAGCGAGTTGGCGAGCAGTACTTC. This encodes CASSQERVGEQYF. The full variable domain, in which reference TRBV14 and TRBJ2-7 provide the parts outside the CDR3, is EAGVTQFPSHSVIEKGQTVTLRCDPISGHDNLYWYRRVMGKEIKFLLHFVKESKQDESGMPNNRFLAERTGGTYSTLKVQPAELEDSGVYFCASSQERVGEQYFGPGTRLTVT.

Many counts were recorded for this clonotype. The J gene is TRBJ2-2, the V gene TRBV7-8, with D unclear. Germline V gives CDR1 SGHVS, CDR2 FQNEAQ. There are 15 residues in the CDR3. V gave up 2 bases and J gave up 2 bases, with 9 bases separating them. The DNA of the CDR3 is TGTGCCAGCAGCTTACTTGGGCGCAACACCGGGGAGCTGTTTTTT. Translating it yields CASSLLGRNTGELFF.

This clonotype was seen at least ten times. This chain connects TRBV12-3 or TRBV12-4 to TRBJ2-3; D is unclear. V was clipped by 6 bases and J by 3 bases, with 13 bases between them. This CDR3 spans 14 amino acids. The CDR3 nucleotides are TGTGCCAGCAGCGACTCCTTTCGGACAGATACGCAGTATTTT. Translating it yields CASSDSFRTDTQYF.

The gene calls are TRBV7-2 and TRBJ2-2; 7 bases are a match to TRBD2. V dropped 2 bases and J dropped 3; count of bases not matched to a gene: 3. The CDR3 extends over 15 amino acids. The germline CDR1 and CDR2 sequences are SGHTA and FQGNSA. CDR3 amino acids: CASSLQRGDTGELFF. CDR3 DNA sequence: TGTGCCAGCAGCTTACAGCGGGGCGACACCGGGGAGCTGTTTTTT.

This chain joins TRBV2 and TRBJ2-5; 9 positions agree with TRBD2. CDR3 size: 15 residues. V lost 2 bases, J lost 5 bases, and 6 bases stayed unmatched. CDR1 is SNHLY, CDR2 FYNNEI, per germline. CDR3: CASSESSGEWETQYF. CDR3 DNA sequence: TGTGCCAGCAGTGAATCTAGCGGGGAGTGGGAGACCCAGTACTTC.

Comment on this clonotype: A read error may account for a junction end that differs from germline. The rearrangement links TRBV12-3 or TRBV12-4 to TRBJ2-1; 9 nucleotides match TRBD1. The CDR3 has 13 amino acids. CDR3 in amino acids: CASRGGTGGLQVF. In nucleotides, the CDR3 is TGTGCCAGCAGGGGGGGAACAGGGGGCCTGCAGGTCTTC.